This T cell receptor beta chain appears in the sequencing data of a study of blood T cell repertoires in COVID-19. Seattle researchers signed up patients amid active infection and tracked them longitudinally. Per germline, CDR1 SGHRS and CDR2 YFSETQ. The CDR3 totals 15 residues. With V trimmed by 4 bases and J by 0 bases, 6 bases remained unmatched. Original methodology: Reference gene primer amplification in the assay estimated nucleated cell counts. TCRdb's copy holds only in-frame clones and misses some; the assay was immunoSEQ multiplex PCR. V, J and clone size were drawn from that table, and D and trimming were deduced from the DNA. The sample includes about 97,000 clones, about 91% of them seen just once.

The source is a man between 45 and 60 years old with COVID-19, enrolled during active disease. The chain couples TRBV5-1 to TRBJ2-7; 8 bases line up with TRBD1. The sample was peripheral blood. The CDR3 loop reads CASSPRTGPSYEQYF. In nucleotides, the CDR3 is TGCGCCAGCAGCCCCCGGACAGGGCCCTCCTACGAGCAGTACTTC.